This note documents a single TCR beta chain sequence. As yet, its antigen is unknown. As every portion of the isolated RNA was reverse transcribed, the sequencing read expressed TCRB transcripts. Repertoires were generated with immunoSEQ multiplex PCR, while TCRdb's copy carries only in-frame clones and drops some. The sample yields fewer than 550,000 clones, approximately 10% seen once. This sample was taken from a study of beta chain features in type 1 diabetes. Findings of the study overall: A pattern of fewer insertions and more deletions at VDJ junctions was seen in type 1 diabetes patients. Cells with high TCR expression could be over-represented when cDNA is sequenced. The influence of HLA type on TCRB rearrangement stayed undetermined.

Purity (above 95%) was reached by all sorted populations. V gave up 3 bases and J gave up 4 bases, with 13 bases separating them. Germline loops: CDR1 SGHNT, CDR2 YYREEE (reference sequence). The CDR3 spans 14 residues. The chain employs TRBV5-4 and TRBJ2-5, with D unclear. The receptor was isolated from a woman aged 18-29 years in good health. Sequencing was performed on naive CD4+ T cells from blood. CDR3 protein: CASSSKDRGETQYF. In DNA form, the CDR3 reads TGTGCCAGCAGCTCCAAGGACCGTGGAGAGACCCAGTACTTC.